Each of the 4 T cell receptor beta chains below was sequenced from the same sample in a study of patients and donors after allogeneic stem cell transplantation. Via MiXCR, TCRdb re-called the RT-PCR reads, giving one row per CDR3 protein. The sample contains hundreds of thousands of distinct CDR3 sequences, 15% to 20% of which appear only once. The specimen was blood, either unsorted or a sorted T cell fraction (not recorded which). These receptors were taken from a human donor who was either an allogeneic HSCT recipient or a stem cell or donor lymphocyte infusion donor (not recorded which). It is not recorded whose cells these are; they may come from a transplant donor.

The chain uses TRBV4-2 and TRBJ2-3, with 10 bases fitting TRBD2. The CDR3 loop spans 16 amino acids. V was clipped by 4 bases and J by 3 bases; unmatched bases: 7. The germline V gene encodes CDR1 LGHNA and CDR2 YNFKEQ. As DNA, the CDR3 is TGTGCCAGCAGCCGAGAAGCGGGGGGGAGGACAGATACGCAGTATTTT. Its translation is CASSREAGGRTDTQYF.

This chain joins TRBV5-1 and TRBJ2-1, with 7 bases identical to TRBD2. J was trimmed by 7 bases and V by 4 bases; bases with no gene match: 11. CDR1 SGHRS and CDR2 YFSETQ come from the germline V gene. This CDR3 is built from 15 residues. Here the CDR3 reads CASSMGGRLSNEQFF. The CDR3 nucleotides read TGCGCCAGCAGCATGGGCGGGAGATTGAGTAATGAGCAGTTCTTC. The variable domain in full, completed from reference TRBV5-1 and TRBJ2-1, reads KAGVTQTPRYLIKTRGQQVTLSCSPISGHRSVSWYQQTPGQGLQFLFEYFSETQRNKGNFPGRFSGRQFSNSRSEMNVSTLELGDSALYLCASSMGGRLSNEQFFGPGTRLTVL.

The V gene is TRBV6-5, the J gene TRBJ1-6; D may be TRBD1 (5 bases). V lost 2 bases to trimming and J lost 7 bases, with 12 bases between them. The CDR3 length is 15 residues. From germline, CDR1 is MNHEY and CDR2 SVGAGI. The CDR3 loop reads CASSYDRKMNSPLHF. The CDR3 DNA reads as TGTGCCAGCAGTTACGACAGAAAAATGAATTCACCCCTCCACTTT.

V usage is TRBV12-3 or TRBV12-4 and J usage is TRBJ2-5; the D gene is possibly TRBD2 (5 bases). Trimming shortened V by 6 bases and J by 5 bases, and 10 bases separated the two germline ends. This CDR3 region has 12 residues. DNA for the CDR3: TGTGCCAGCAGAGGGCAGCGGGAGACCCAGTACTTC. The encoded protein is CASRGQRETQYF.